This entry concerns a single T cell receptor beta chain. The CDR3 covers 14 residues. V gave up 4 bases and J gave up 4 bases, with 13 bases separating them. The germline V gene has CDR1 LNHDA and CDR2 SQIVND (reference sequence). This sample stems from a study of cytomegalovirus exposure and HLA in healthy donors. The PCR ran on 60 Vbeta and 13 Jbeta primers. The data were produced by immunoSEQ multiplex PCR, yet TCRdb's version contains in-frame clones alone and is incomplete. Among 110,000 to 150,000 clones listed, 65% to 80% were seen once. This receptor was identified in a woman in her 30s in good health and CMV-seronegative. Sequencing was carried out using PBMCs. The chain uses TRBV19 and TRBJ1-1, with D unclear. CDR3 region: CASSTKGEGTEAFF. CDR3 nucleotides: TGTGCCAGTAGTACAAAGGGCGAGGGCACTGAAGCTTTCTTT.